One sample yielded the 22 T cell receptor beta chains listed below, sequenced in a study of HIV-infected patients and healthy controls. Alpha and beta constant-region primers primed reverse transcription of approximately 0.55 ug RNA. Separate chain-specific third strand synthesis with multiplexing indices produced the alpha and beta libraries. TCRdb used MiXCR to reprocess the 5' RACE reads, holding one entry per CDR3 protein. The table lists some 9,900 distinct CDR3 sequences, around 4.9% of them singletons. All unsorted peripheral T cells were captured because whole blood was used without fractionation. This sample comprised blood, obtained before antiretroviral therapy. These receptors all stem from an adult with HIV infection.

This clonotype is labeled medium-sized (0.01 to 0.1%). The chain has TRBV5-6 and TRBJ2-7; 9 nucleotides align to TRBD1. CDR3 length equals 13 residues. Germline V gives CDR1 SGHDT, CDR2 YYEEEE. The V and J ends lost 4 bases and 2 bases, in that order; junction bases with no gene match: 1. CDR3 loop: CASSRQGAYEQYF. The CDR3 DNA reads as TGTGCCAGCAGCCGACAGGGGGCCTACGAGCAGTACTTC.

This clonotype has a count of ten or more. The rearrangement uses TRBV5-5 and TRBJ1-1; D gene unclear. V lost 2 bases and J 1 base, leaving 6 bases between the germline ends. CDR3 length: 13 amino acids. The germline V gene has CDR1 SGHKS and CDR2 YYEKEE (reference sequence). The CDR3 DNA is TGTGCCAGCAGCTTTGCAGGGAACACTGAAGCTTTCTTT. As protein: CASSFAGNTEAFF.

V usage is TRBV6-6 and J usage is TRBJ1-5, with D possibly TRBD1 on 6 matching bases. The CDR3 is 17 amino acids. From germline, CDR1 is MNHNY and CDR2 SVGAGI (reference sequence). The germline V and J ends were trimmed by 5 bases and 2 bases, with 19 bases remaining between them. The CDR3 coding sequence is TGTGCCAGCAGTACCCGGGACACCAAAGGGGGCAATCAGCCCCAGCATTTT. It is translated as CASSTRDTKGGNQPQHF.

Many counts were recorded for this clonotype. The chain has TRBV5-6 and TRBJ1-1; possibly TRBD1 for D (6 bases). The CDR3 is 13 amino acids. Germline V gene lookup returns CDR1 SGHDT and CDR2 YYEEEE. V shed 4 bases and J shed 12 bases, with 19 bases lying between them. The CDR3 DNA follows: TGTGCCAGCAGCCCGGGGGGCGGCAGTAGAACTTTCTTT. This gives the protein CASSPGGGSRTFF. The complete variable domain, with remaining parts taken from reference TRBV5-6 and TRBJ1-1, reads DAGVTQSPTHLIKTRGQQVTLRCSPKSGHDTVSWYQQALGQGPQFIFQYYEEEERQRGNFPDRFSGHQFPNYSSELNVNALLLGDSALYLCASSPGGGSRTFFGQGTRLTVV.

There are many counts of this clonotype. The rearrangement joins TRBV6-5 to TRBJ2-7; D not resolved. The V gene's germline CDR1 is MNHEY and CDR2 SVGAGI. Trimming stripped 5 bases from V and 7 bases from J, with 9 bases between. The CDR3 has 11 residues. The CDR3 is CASSAPPEQYF. DNA for the CDR3: TGTGCCAGCAGTGCTCCGCCAGAGCAGTACTTC.

This clonotype has a count of ten or more. The CDR3 reads CASSYSNSPRDKLFF. CDR3 nucleotides: TGTGCCAGCAGTTACTCGAACTCACCTCGTGATAAACTGTTTTTT. The V gene is TRBV6-5, the J gene TRBJ1-4; D not resolved. The germline V and J ends were trimmed by 0 bases and 11 bases, with 16 bases remaining between them. The CDR3 loop spans 15 amino acids. Germline-derived CDR1 and CDR2 are MNHEY and SVGAGI.

This clonotype was recorded at least ten times. This chain's CDR3 is CASSSHTGENYNEQFF. As DNA, the CDR3 is TGTGCCAGCAGCTCCCATACAGGGGAAAACTACAATGAGCAGTTCTTC. The rearrangement links TRBV13 to TRBJ2-1, with 7 bases lining up with TRBD1. This CDR3 comprises 16 residues. Germline CDR1 is PRHDT and CDR2 is FYEKMQ (reference sequence). The J segment lost 3 bases and the V segment lost 4 bases, leaving 9 bases of the junction unmatched.

This clonotype was picked up many times. The V and J genes are TRBV6-5 and TRBJ2-3; TRBD2 matches 8 bases. The CDR3 runs to 14 residues. CDR1 is MNHEY and CDR2 is SVGAGI in the germline V gene. V gave up 6 bases and J gave up 6 bases; unmatched junction bases: 8. The CDR3 reads CASRPTGGLDTQYF. For the CDR3, the DNA is TGTGCCAGCAGGCCCACGGGGGGGCTGGATACGCAGTATTTT.

This clonotype was observed at least ten times. The rearrangement links TRBV9 to TRBJ2-3; no reliable D call. This CDR3 has 15 residues. Germline V gene lookup returns CDR1 SGDLS and CDR2 YYNGEE. Trimming pared 1 base from V and 6 bases from J, leaving 15 bases between. The chain's CDR3 is CASSVWPQDGDTQYF. The CDR3 coding sequence is TGTGCCAGCAGCGTATGGCCTCAGGATGGGGATACGCAGTATTTT.

This clonotype was detected ten times or more. The rearrangement uses TRBV24-1 and TRBJ1-5; TRBD1 matches 7 bases. This CDR3 region has 17 residues. Trimming at V came to 4 bases and at J to 5 bases, leaving 13 bases not matched to a gene. Germline values: CDR1 KGHDR, CDR2 SFDVKD. The CDR3 DNA is TGTGCCACCAGTGACCCCGGGGCCACAGGGGCCGATCAGCCCCAGCATTTT. It is translated as CATSDPGATGADQPQHF.

Many counts were recorded for this clonotype. The genes are TRBV19 and TRBJ1-5; D gene uncertain. In germline, CDR1 is LNHDA, CDR2 SQIVND (reference sequence). V was shortened by 7 bases and J by 10 bases, with 20 bases between the two germline ends. The CDR3 totals 14 residues. CDR3 sequence reads: CASTLAWALDPQHF. The CDR3 DNA is TGTGCCAGTACCCTCGCTTGGGCGCTTGACCCCCAGCATTTT.

This clonotype has ten or more counts. This chain uses TRBV15 with TRBJ2-7; TRBD1 is a possible D gene (8 bases). From germline, CDR1 is LNHNV and CDR2 YYDKDF (reference sequence). This CDR3 comprises 16 residues. Trimming left V 0 bases short and J 5 bases short, with 17 bases between. CDR3 protein: CATSRDGTGGADEQYF. CDR3 DNA: TGTGCCACCAGCAGAGATGGAACAGGGGGGGCCGACGAGCAGTACTTC.

This clonotype has at least ten counts. The chain uses TRBV11-2 and TRBJ1-6; 7 bases are shared with TRBD1. Trimming cost V 5 bases and J 10 bases; bases outside gene matches: 8. Germline V gene lookup returns CDR1 SGHAT and CDR2 FQNNGV. The CDR3 consists of 14 residues. For the CDR3, the DNA is TGTGCCAGCAGCCGAGGGGGCCTTGGGTCACCCCTCCACTTT. Protein sequence: CASSRGGLGSPLHF.

This clonotype was detected many times. The chain couples TRBV5-4 to TRBJ2-7; D may be TRBD2 (7 bases). V lost 3 bases, J lost 2 bases, and 18 bases lay in between. This CDR3 comprises 16 residues. Germline V lookup: CDR1 SGHNT, CDR2 YYREEE (reference sequence). The CDR3 sequence is CASSWGGAGVTYEQYF. The CDR3 DNA reads as TGTGCCAGCAGCTGGGGGGGGGCAGGGGTTACCTACGAGCAGTACTTC.

This clonotype is deemed medium-sized (0.01 to 0.1%). The chain couples TRBV3-1 to TRBJ2-3; 13 bases map to TRBD2. The germline CDR1 and CDR2 sequences are LGHDT and YNNKEL (reference sequence). The CDR3 sequence is 17 residues long. V lost 8 bases to trimming and J lost 5 bases; unmatched junction nucleotides: 13. CDR3 residues: CASSSRTSGRAIDTQYF. For the CDR3, the DNA is TGTGCCAGCTCATCTAGGACTAGCGGGAGAGCCATAGATACGCAGTATTTT.

By share, this clonotype counts as medium-sized (0.01 to 0.1%). The V and J genes are TRBV11-2 and TRBJ2-1, with 8 bases lining up with TRBD1. The V and J ends lost 5 bases and 4 bases, in that order; junction bases with no gene match: 10. Germline V lookup: CDR1 SGHAT, CDR2 FQNNGV. The CDR3 runs 16 residues. CDR3: CASSVSGQGGYNEQFF. The CDR3 DNA follows: TGTGCCAGCAGCGTTTCTGGACAGGGTGGATACAATGAGCAGTTCTTC.

This clonotype was counted at least ten times. This chain joins TRBV7-9 and TRBJ1-3; 8 positions match TRBD1. The CDR3 runs 16 residues. Germline trimming cut 1 base from V and 0 bases from J; bases unmatched to any gene: 2. The germline CDR1 and CDR2 sequences are SEHNR and FQNEAQ (reference sequence). The CDR3 DNA is TGTGCCAGCAGCTTAGGGGACAGGTCCTCTGGAAACACCATATATTTT. This sequence encodes CASSLGDRSSGNTIYF.

By share of the sample, this clonotype is medium-sized. V usage is TRBV25-1 and J usage is TRBJ1-4; D unresolved. The CDR3 contains 15 residues. Germline CDR1 and CDR2: MGHDK and SYGVNS. V was clipped by 2 bases and J by 5 bases, with 12 bases between them. CDR3 sequence reads: CASSEGPLGNEKLFF. CDR3 coding DNA: TGTGCCAGCAGTGAAGGACCCCTGGGAAATGAAAAACTGTTTTTT.

This clonotype was counted ten times or more. This chain links TRBV5-6 with TRBJ2-5, with TRBD1 identical over 8 bases. Germline V gene lookup returns CDR1 SGHDT and CDR2 YYEEEE. This CDR3 spans 13 amino acids. Trimming at V came to 4 bases and at J to 5 bases, leaving 4 bases not matched to a gene. The CDR3 bases are TGTGCCAGCAGCCCCAGGGGGCGCGAGACCCAGTACTTC. This gives the protein CASSPRGRETQYF. The entire variable domain, with the rest obtained from reference TRBV5-6 and TRBJ2-5, is as follows: DAGVTQSPTHLIKTRGQQVTLRCSPKSGHDTVSWYQQALGQGPQFIFQYYEEEERQRGNFPDRFSGHQFPNYSSELNVNALLLGDSALYLCASSPRGRETQYFGPGTRLLVL.

This clonotype has at least ten counts. CDR3 sequence (DNA): TGTGCCAGCAGTACCTCGGACAGGGGGAACTCCTACGAGCAGTACTTC. Its protein is CASSTSDRGNSYEQYF. This chain links TRBV2 with TRBJ2-7; 10 bases match TRBD1. The V and J ends lost 5 bases and 0 bases, in that order; junction bases with no gene match: 7. Germline-derived CDR1 and CDR2 are SNHLY and FYNNEI. The CDR3 runs to 16 residues.

This clonotype was picked up many times. This sequence joins TRBV7-2 and TRBJ2-2, with D possibly matching TRBD2 (5 bases). Between the trimmed V and J ends, which lost 1 base and 6 bases, there was a span of 9 bases. The length of the CDR3 is 14 residues. The germline V gene encodes CDR1 SGHTA and CDR2 FQGNSA. CDR3 residues: CASSLVTGSGELFF. Here the CDR3 DNA reads TGTGCCAGCAGCTTAGTTACGGGGTCCGGGGAGCTGTTTTTT.

Ten or more counts support this clonotype. CDR3 region: CASSPDNYNEQFF. The CDR3 DNA reads TGTGCCAGTAGTCCCGACAACTACAATGAGCAGTTCTTC. The J gene is TRBJ2-1, the V gene TRBV19; D not resolved. Trimming pared 5 bases from V and 3 bases from J, leaving 8 bases between. Germline CDR1 and CDR2: LNHDA and SQIVND (reference sequence). The CDR3 has 13 residues.